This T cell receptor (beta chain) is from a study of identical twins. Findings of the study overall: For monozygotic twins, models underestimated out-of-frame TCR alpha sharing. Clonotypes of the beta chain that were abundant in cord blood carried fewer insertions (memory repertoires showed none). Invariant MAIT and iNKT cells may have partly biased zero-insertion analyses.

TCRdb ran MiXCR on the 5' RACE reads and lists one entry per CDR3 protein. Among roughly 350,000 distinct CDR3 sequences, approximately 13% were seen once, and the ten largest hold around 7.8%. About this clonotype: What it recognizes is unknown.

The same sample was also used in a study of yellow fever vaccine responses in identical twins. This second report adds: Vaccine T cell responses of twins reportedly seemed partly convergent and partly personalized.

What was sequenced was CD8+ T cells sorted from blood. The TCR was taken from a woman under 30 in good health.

This chain's CDR3 is CASSLTRGTGTEAFF. The CDR3, as DNA: TGTGCCAGCAGTTTGACCAGGGGGACAGGCACTGAAGCTTTCTTT. The gene calls are TRBV28 and TRBJ1-1; 8 bases fit TRBD1. This CDR3 is built from 15 residues. V lost 3 bases, J lost 4 bases, and 7 bases stayed unmatched. CDR1 is MDHEN, CDR2 SYDVKM, per germline.